The clone carrying this T cell receptor (beta chain) was counted once. Its specificity is not known. Uncontrolled infection, other autoimmune disease, pregnancy or lactation disqualified patients from enrolment. This sample is drawn from a study of T cells in Graves' hyperthyroidism and ophthalmopathy. Findings and caveats of the study: Blood also showed most of the thyroid clonotypes that were expanded above 0.001.

The V gene end was trimmed by 2 bases and the J gene end by 6 bases; junction bases not matched to a gene: 6. From germline, CDR1 is PRHDT and CDR2 FYEKMQ (reference sequence). This CDR3 region has 14 residues. RNA transcripts gave rise to amplified TCR beta CDR3 regions. HTBI primers were used for first-round RT-PCR of the TCR CDR3. TCRdb independently ran MiXCR on the multiplex PCR reads; one entry per CDR3 protein. The sample shows about 530,000 distinct CDR3 sequences, 17% of them seen only once. J is TRBJ2-7 and V is TRBV13; TRBD2 agrees at 8 bases. This clonotype was obtained from a woman in her late teens or twenties with Graves' ophthalmopathy. The sequenced material came from blood. CDR3 sequence (DNA): TGTGCCAGCAGCTTAAGATCTAGCGGGCCCGAGCAGTACTTC. This encodes CASSLRSSGPEQYF.